This record covers a single T cell receptor (beta chain). Antigen: not known. The CDR3 has 14 amino acids. V lost 4 bases to trimming and J lost 1 base; unmatched junction nucleotides: 3. The germline gives CDR1 LGHNT, CDR2 FRNRAP. This sample was included in a study of T cell repertoires in cytomegalovirus infection. Study as a whole: Public TCR beta signatures provided an indication of both CMV infection and a matching HLA type. Study conclusions and caveats: The study identified carriers of CMV plus the relevant HLA from cumulative public TCR beta family frequency. The ex vivo response showed dominance by HLA-C-restricted CMV-specific TCR beta clonotypes.

TCRdb passed the reads through MiXCR, listing each CDR3 protein once. The table shows roughly 600,000 distinct CDR3 sequences, with 20% to 25% occurring only once. This receptor was obtained from a human donor in good health (CMV status not recorded). Some clones in this sample may be carry-over from other donors' samples. This sequence joins TRBV12-5 and TRBJ2-5; 7 nucleotides agree with TRBD1. The sequenced sample consisted of CD8+ T cells from PBMCs. The CDR3 nucleotides read TGTGCTAGTGGTTCTCCAGGGGGCCAAGAGACCCAGTACTTC. Amino acid sequence: CASGSPGGQETQYF.